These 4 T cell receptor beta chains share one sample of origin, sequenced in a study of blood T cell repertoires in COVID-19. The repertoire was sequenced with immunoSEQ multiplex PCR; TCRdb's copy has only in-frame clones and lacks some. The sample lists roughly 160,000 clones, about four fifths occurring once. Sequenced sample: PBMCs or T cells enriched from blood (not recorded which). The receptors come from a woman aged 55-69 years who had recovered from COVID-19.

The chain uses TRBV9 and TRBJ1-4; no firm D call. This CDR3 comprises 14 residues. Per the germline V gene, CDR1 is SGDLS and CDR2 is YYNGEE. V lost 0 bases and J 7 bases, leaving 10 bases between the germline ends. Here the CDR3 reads CASSVGRVGEKLFF. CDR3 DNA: TGTGCCAGCAGCGTAGGGAGAGTGGGTGAAAAACTGTTTTTT. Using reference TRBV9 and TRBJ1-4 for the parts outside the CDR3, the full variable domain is DSGVTQTPKHLITATGQRVTLRCSPRSGDLSVYWYQQSLDQGLQFLIQYYNGEERAKGNILERFSAQQFPDLHSELNLSSLELGDSALYFCASSVGRVGEKLFFGSGTQLSVL.

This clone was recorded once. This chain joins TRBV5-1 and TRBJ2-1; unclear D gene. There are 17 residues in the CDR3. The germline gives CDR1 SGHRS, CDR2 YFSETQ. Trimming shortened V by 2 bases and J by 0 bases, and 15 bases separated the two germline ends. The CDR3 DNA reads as TGCGCCAGCAGCTTCTTAAACCCGCTCGGCTCCTACAATGAGCAGTTCTTC. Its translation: CASSFLNPLGSYNEQFF.

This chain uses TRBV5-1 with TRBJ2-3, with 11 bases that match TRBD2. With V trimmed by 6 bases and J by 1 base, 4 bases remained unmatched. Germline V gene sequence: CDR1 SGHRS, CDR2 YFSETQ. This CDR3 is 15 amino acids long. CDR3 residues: CASMKGLAGTDTQYF. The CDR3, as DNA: TGCGCCAGCATGAAGGGACTAGCGGGCACAGATACGCAGTATTTT.

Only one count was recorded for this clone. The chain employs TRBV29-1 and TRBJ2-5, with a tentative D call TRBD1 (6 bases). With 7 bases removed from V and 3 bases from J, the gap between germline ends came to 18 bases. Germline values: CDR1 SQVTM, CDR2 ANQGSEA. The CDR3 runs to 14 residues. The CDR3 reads CSGRTTGFEETQYF. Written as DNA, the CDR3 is TGCAGCGGTAGAACTACAGGGTTTGAAGAGACCCAGTACTTC. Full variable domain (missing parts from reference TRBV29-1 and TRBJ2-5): SAVISQKPSRDICQRGTSLTIQCQVDSQVTMMFWYRQQPGQSLTLIATANQGSEATYESGFVIDKFPISRPNLTFSTLTVSNMSPEDSSIYLCSGRTTGFEETQYFGPGTRLLVL.